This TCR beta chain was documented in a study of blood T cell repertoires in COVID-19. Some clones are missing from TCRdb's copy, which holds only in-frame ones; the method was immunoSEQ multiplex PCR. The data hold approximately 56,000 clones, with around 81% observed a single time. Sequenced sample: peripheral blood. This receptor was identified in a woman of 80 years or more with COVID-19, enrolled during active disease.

The CDR3 bases are TGTGCCAGCAGCTTCCTCCGGGAGAGCTATGAGCAGTTCTTC. Protein product: CASSFLRESYEQFF. The chain links TRBV7-9 to TRBJ2-1, with D possibly being TRBD2 (6 bases). Germline CDR1 SEHNR, CDR2 FQNEAQ (reference sequence). This CDR3 region has 14 residues. The V gene lost 3 bases and the J gene lost 8 bases, with 14 bases spanning the gap.